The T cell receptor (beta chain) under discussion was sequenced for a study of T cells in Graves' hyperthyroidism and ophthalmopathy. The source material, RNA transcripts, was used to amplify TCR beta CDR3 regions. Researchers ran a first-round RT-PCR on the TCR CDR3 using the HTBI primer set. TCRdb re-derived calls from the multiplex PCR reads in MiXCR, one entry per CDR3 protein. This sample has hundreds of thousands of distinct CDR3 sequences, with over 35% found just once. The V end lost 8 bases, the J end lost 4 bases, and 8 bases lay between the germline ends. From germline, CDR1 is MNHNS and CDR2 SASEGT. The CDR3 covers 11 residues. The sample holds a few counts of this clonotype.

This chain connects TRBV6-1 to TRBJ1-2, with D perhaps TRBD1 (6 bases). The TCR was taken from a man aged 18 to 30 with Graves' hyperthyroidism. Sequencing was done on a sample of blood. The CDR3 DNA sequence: TGTGCCAGCGGACAGTCCTATGGCTACACCTTC. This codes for CASGQSYGYTF.